This T cell receptor beta chain originates from a study of CD4 and CD8 cells across lung adenocarcinoma regions. Samples came from patients with localized non-small cell lung adenocarcinoma. TCRdb analysed the PCR reads with MiXCR anew, one entry per CDR3 protein. Among under 15,000 distinct CDR3 sequences, approximately 50% were seen once, and the ten largest hold 29%. Per the germline V gene, CDR1 is MNHNS and CDR2 is SASEGT. The CDR3 totals 18 residues. This sequence was found in a male donor with lung adenocarcinoma. The CD4 and CD8 labels of this study may be unreliable. Source material: CD8+ T cells from the margin of a lung tumor. The chain carries TRBV6-1 and TRBJ2-2; tentative D call: TRBD1 (7 bases). The DNA matches TRBJ2-3 better at its end, which makes the J call doubtful. CDR3 in amino acids: CASSPLGLQAGNTGAQYF. The CDR3 DNA follows: TGTGCCAGCAGTCCCCTGGGACTCCAGGCTGGGAACACAGGGGCGCAGTATTTT.